This TCR beta chain stems from a study of cytotoxic CD8 clonotypes in ibrutinib-treated CLL. Germline V gives CDR1 MNHNS, CDR2 SASEGT. The V end was cut by 7 bases, the J end by 0 bases, with 10 bases between. The CDR3 is made up of 14 amino acids. Assay: immunoSEQ multiplex PCR; the TCRdb copy retains only in-frame clones and omits some. The sample lists about 84,000 clones; about 86% were seen once. In regard to this clone: Its antigen is unknown.

Findings and caveats of the study: Samples from sustained-remission and progressing patients were taken at different times.

The sample here was PBMCs, taken before ibrutinib treatment. V and J are TRBV6-1 and TRBJ1-3; D is unresolved. The sequence was collected from a human donor with chronic lymphocytic leukemia. CDR3 loop: CASKAGSSGNTIYF. CDR3 in DNA: TGTGCCAGCAAGGCCGGTTCCTCTGGAAACACCATATATTTT.